These 18 T cell receptor beta chains share one sample of origin, sequenced in a study of brain T cells in children with intractable seizures. Method: immunoSEQ multiplex PCR; TCRdb's copy keeps in-frame clones and lacks some. In the table there are 110,000 or so clones, 94% of which are singletons. This material consisted of peripheral blood, taken at surgery. The receptors come from a boy in the first two years of life with hemimegalencephaly and intractable seizures.

In DNA form, the CDR3 reads TGTGCCAGCAGCTTTGTACTTTGGGATACGCAGTATTTT. It codes for CASSFVLWDTQYF. The chain is built from TRBV7-2 and TRBJ2-3, with D uncertain. Germline CDR1 SGHTA, CDR2 FQGNSA. This CDR3 region has 13 residues. V was cut by 3 bases and J by 6 bases, with 10 bases left in between.

V is TRBV10-3 and J is TRBJ2-5, with TRBD1 identical over 7 bases. J gave up 1 base and V 6 bases, and 5 bases lay outside the gene matches. Germline values: CDR1 ENHRY, CDR2 SYGVKD. The CDR3 contains 14 residues. DNA of the CDR3: TGTGCCATCAGCCAGGGACAGCCCCAAGAGACCCAGTACTTC. It encodes CAISQGQPQETQYF.

The rearrangement uses TRBV6-1 and TRBJ2-7, with TRBD2 matching over 7 bases. The CDR3 is made up of 13 amino acids. The junction had 6 bases not matched to a gene; V was cut back by 1 base and J by 9 bases. From germline, CDR1 is MNHNS and CDR2 SASEGT. The CDR3 DNA is TGTGCCAGCAGTGAAGAAGTGGGAGGGGCGCAGTACTTC. It yields the protein CASSEEVGGAQYF.

The genes are TRBV27 and TRBJ2-7; TRBD1 aligns across 7 bases. V was pared by 5 bases and J by 0 bases, with 7 bases of the junction left unmatched. This CDR3 is built from 15 residues. Germline V gives CDR1 MNHEY, CDR2 SMNVEV (reference sequence). The CDR3 DNA reads TGTGCCAGCAGTAAACAGGGGCGACTCTCCTACGAGCAGTACTTC. It is translated as CASSKQGRLSYEQYF.

This clone was recorded only once. This chain uses TRBV5-4 with TRBJ1-1; D call uncertain. Germline lookup yields CDR1 SGHNT and CDR2 YYREEE (reference sequence). Trimming stripped 3 bases from V and 1 base from J, with 4 bases between. This CDR3 has 12 amino acids. The chain's CDR3 is CASSSPNTEAFF. The DNA of the CDR3 is TGTGCCAGCAGCTCTCCGAACACTGAAGCTTTCTTT.

The V gene is TRBV19, the J gene TRBJ1-6; no firm D call. This CDR3 comprises 13 residues. The germline V and J ends were trimmed by 6 bases and 8 bases, with 11 bases remaining between them. The germline gives CDR1 LNHDA, CDR2 SQIVND (reference sequence). CDR3 residues: CASSRVWDSPLHF. The CDR3 nucleotides read TGTGCCAGTAGCCGGGTCTGGGATTCACCCCTCCACTTT.

V gene TRBV27 combines with J gene TRBJ1-2; TRBD1 matches 9 bases. The CDR3 runs to 13 residues. V lost 6 bases to trimming and J lost 7 bases; unmatched junction nucleotides: 6. Germline CDR1 MNHEY, CDR2 SMNVEV (reference sequence). This CDR3 is CASSRQGVGGYTF. The CDR3 DNA follows: TGTGCCAGCAGCCGACAGGGGGTTGGTGGCTACACCTTC.

The chain uses TRBV19 and TRBJ2-2; 10 nucleotides agree with TRBD2. The CDR3 has 18 residues. V was pared by 2 bases and J by 0 bases, with 6 bases of the junction left unmatched. Germline CDR1 LNHDA, CDR2 SQIVND (reference sequence). Here the CDR3 DNA reads TGTGCCAGTAGTATATTTAGTAGCGGGAGGTCGAACACCGGGGAGCTGTTTTTT. It specifies CASSIFSSGRSNTGELFF.

This clone was found once. V and J are TRBV28 and TRBJ1-6, with 7 bases aligning to TRBD1. The CDR3 length is 14 residues. Germline V lookup: CDR1 MDHEN, CDR2 SYDVKM. V was pared by 5 bases and J by 7 bases, with 5 bases of the junction left unmatched. The CDR3 reads CASSASRGNSPLHF. In DNA, the CDR3 is TGTGCCAGCAGTGCCAGCAGGGGGAATTCACCCCTCCACTTT.

J is TRBJ2-7 and V is TRBV6-2 or TRBV6-3; 9 nucleotides align to TRBD1. Germline lookup yields CDR1 MNHEY and CDR2 SVGEGT. This CDR3 spans 16 amino acids. V lost 2 bases to trimming and J lost 6 bases; unmatched junction nucleotides: 11. The CDR3 nucleotides read TGTGCCAGCAGTTACCTTGGAGGGACAGGGCTGGGCGAGCAGTACTTC. Amino acid sequence: CASSYLGGTGLGEQYF.

V usage is TRBV7-9 and J usage is TRBJ1-1, with a tentative D call TRBD1 (5 bases). The CDR3 covers 14 residues. Germline loops: CDR1 SEHNR, CDR2 FQNEAQ (reference sequence). V was cut by 0 bases and J by 7 bases, with 12 bases left in between. Here the CDR3 DNA reads TGTGCCAGCAGCTTAGCTGCAGGGAGGGGTGAAGCTTTCTTT. It is translated as CASSLAAGRGEAFF.

The chain combines TRBV28 with TRBJ2-5; the D is unclear. The germline V gene has CDR1 MDHEN and CDR2 SYDVKM. This CDR3 comprises 14 residues. The V and J ends lost 3 bases and 2 bases respectively, with 10 bases between them. CDR3 loop: CASSFERLQETQYF. The CDR3 coding sequence is TGTGCCAGCAGTTTTGAGAGGTTACAAGAGACCCAGTACTTC.

The V gene is TRBV3-1 (or the pseudogene TRBV3-2), the J gene TRBJ1-2; D ambiguous. V lost 1 base and J 8 bases, leaving 17 bases between the germline ends. This CDR3 contains 15 residues. Looked up from germline, CDR1 is LGHDT and CDR2 is YNNKEL (reference sequence). CDR3 sequence (DNA): TGTGCCAGCAGCCAAGCCCTCAGAGAACCCAAAGGCTACACCTTC. Its translation: CASSQALREPKGYTF.

The V call is TRBV7-9, the J call TRBJ2-7; D gene uncertain. The CDR3 has 14 amino acids. Trimming took 1 base from V and 3 from J, leaving 10 bases between them. CDR1 and CDR2 (germline): SEHNR, FQNEAQ (reference sequence). CDR3 sequence: CASSLGGGNYEQYF. The CDR3 DNA is TGTGCCAGCAGCTTAGGAGGCGGAAACTACGAGCAGTACTTC.

This rearrangement joins TRBV5-1 to TRBJ2-5; D not resolved. V was shortened by 4 bases and J by 5 bases, with 15 bases between the two germline ends. Germline CDR1 SGHRS, CDR2 YFSETQ. The CDR3 has 14 amino acids. The CDR3 region is CASSPTQRRETQYF. CDR3 nucleotides: TGCGCCAGCAGCCCGACACAGCGTCGGGAGACCCAGTACTTC.

The DNA for the CDR3 is TGCGCCAGCAGCTTGGATCTGGGGGCAGAAGCTTTCTTT. This translates into CASSLDLGAEAFF. The chain combines TRBV5-1 with TRBJ1-1; D might be TRBD1 (6 bases). Trimming cost V 0 bases and J 8 bases, with 11 bases left between them. This CDR3 contains 13 residues. The germline CDR1 and CDR2 sequences are SGHRS and YFSETQ.

This clone was seen once. The chain couples TRBV10-1 to TRBJ2-3, with TRBD2 as a possible D gene (6 bases). This CDR3 region has 16 residues. Germline V gene sequence: CDR1 WNHNN, CDR2 SYGVQD (reference sequence). The germline V and J ends were trimmed by 2 bases and 0 bases, with 12 bases remaining between them. The CDR3: CASSELPAGSTDTQYF. The CDR3 DNA reads as TGCGCCAGCAGTGAGCTTCCAGCGGGTAGCACAGATACGCAGTATTTT.

The V and J genes are TRBV27 and TRBJ2-5; 9 bases map to TRBD1. The V segment lost 1 base and the J segment 2 bases; nucleotides outside the gene matches: 11. The CDR3 is 18 residues long. CDR1 and CDR2 (germline): MNHEY, SMNVEV (reference sequence). CDR3 coding DNA: TGTGCCAGCAGTTTATTCGCCCTGAGGACAGGGGTACAAGAGACCCAGTACTTC. It specifies CASSLFALRTGVQETQYF.